This TCR beta chain comes out of a study of PD-L1 blockade in urothelial cancer. Study in general: Analyses were performed on blood at 3 weeks after treatment start (the second dose) and at 6 weeks.

Here immunoSEQ multiplex PCR was the method, and the copy in TCRdb shows in-frame clones only, minus some. Counted here are 45,000 to 60,000 clones, 85% occurring once; the ten biggest clones make up about a sixth. CDR3 size: 14 residues. V was shortened by 2 bases and J by 0 bases, with 8 bases between the two germline ends. Germline loops: CDR1 SGHRS, CDR2 YFSETQ. This clone was observed once. Specified time point: pretreatment peripheral blood. The chain is built from TRBV5-1 and TRBJ1-1; D is ambiguous. This receptor was obtained from a man in his 70s with urothelial cancer. The sequencing used PBMCs, collected around atezolizumab (anti-PD-L1) treatment. Here the CDR3 DNA reads TGCGCCAGCAGCTTTGGCACCATGAACACTGAAGCTTTCTTT. Protein product: CASSFGTMNTEAFF.